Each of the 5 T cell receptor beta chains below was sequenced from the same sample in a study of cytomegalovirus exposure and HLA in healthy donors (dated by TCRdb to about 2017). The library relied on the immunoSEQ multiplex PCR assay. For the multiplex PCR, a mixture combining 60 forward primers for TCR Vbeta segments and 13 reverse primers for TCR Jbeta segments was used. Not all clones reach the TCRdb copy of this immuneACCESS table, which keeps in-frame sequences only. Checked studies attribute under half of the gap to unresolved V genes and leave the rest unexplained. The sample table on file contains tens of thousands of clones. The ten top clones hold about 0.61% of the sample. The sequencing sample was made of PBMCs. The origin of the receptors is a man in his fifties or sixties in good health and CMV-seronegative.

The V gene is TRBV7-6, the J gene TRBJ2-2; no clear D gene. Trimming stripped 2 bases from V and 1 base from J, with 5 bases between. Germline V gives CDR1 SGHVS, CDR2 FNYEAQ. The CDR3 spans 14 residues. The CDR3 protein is CASSLYMNTGELFF. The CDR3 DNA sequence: TGTGCCAGCAGCTTATACATGAACACCGGGGAGCTGTTTTTT.

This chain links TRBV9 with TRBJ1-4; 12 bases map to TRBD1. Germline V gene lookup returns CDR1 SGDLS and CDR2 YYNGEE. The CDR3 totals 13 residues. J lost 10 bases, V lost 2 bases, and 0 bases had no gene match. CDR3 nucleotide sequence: TGTGCCAGCAGCGTGGGACAGGGGGCAAAACTGTTTTTT. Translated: CASSVGQGAKLFF. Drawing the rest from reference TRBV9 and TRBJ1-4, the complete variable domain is DSGVTQTPKHLITATGQRVTLRCSPRSGDLSVYWYQQSLDQGLQFLIQYYNGEERAKGNILERFSAQQFPDLHSELNLSSLELGDSALYFCASSVGQGAKLFFGSGTQLSVL.

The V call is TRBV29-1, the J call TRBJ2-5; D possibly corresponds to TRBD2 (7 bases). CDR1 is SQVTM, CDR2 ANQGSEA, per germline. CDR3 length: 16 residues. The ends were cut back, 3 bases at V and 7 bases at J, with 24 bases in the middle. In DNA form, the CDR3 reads TGCAGCGTTGATGGCGGGGAGGGCTCCAGGGGTGGGACCCAGTACTTC. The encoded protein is CSVDGGEGSRGGTQYF. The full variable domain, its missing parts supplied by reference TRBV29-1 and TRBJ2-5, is SAVISQKPSRDICQRGTSLTIQCQVDSQVTMMFWYRQQPGQSLTLIATANQGSEATYESGFVIDKFPISRPNLTFSTLTVSNMSPEDSSIYLCSVDGGEGSRGGTQYFGPGTRLLVL.

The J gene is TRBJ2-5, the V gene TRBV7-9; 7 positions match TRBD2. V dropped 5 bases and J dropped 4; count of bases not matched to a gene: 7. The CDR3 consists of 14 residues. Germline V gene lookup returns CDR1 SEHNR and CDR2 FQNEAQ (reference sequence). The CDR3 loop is CASSTTGGGETQYF. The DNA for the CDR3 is TGTGCCAGCAGCACAACGGGGGGAGGAGAGACCCAGTACTTC.

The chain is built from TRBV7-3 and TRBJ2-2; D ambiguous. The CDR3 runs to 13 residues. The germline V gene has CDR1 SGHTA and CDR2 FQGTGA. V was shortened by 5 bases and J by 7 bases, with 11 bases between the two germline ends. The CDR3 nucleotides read TGTGCCAGCAGCCCCCCAAAAATCGGGGAGCTGTTTTTT. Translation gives CASSPPKIGELFF.